Following are 28 T cell receptor beta chains from one sample sequenced in a study of siplizumab effects on memory and regulatory T cells. Method: immunoSEQ multiplex PCR; TCRdb's copy keeps in-frame clones and lacks some. The sample records some 40,000 clones, about 89% being singletons. The sequenced material came from naive CD4+ T cells sorted from blood. The receptor source for this set is a human donor in good health.

This clone was seen a few times. The rearrangement links TRBV5-1 to TRBJ1-2; a weak D match, TRBD1 (5 bases). The CDR3 sequence is 12 residues long. Germline V gives CDR1 SGHRS, CDR2 YFSETQ. V was pared by 3 bases and J by 2 bases, with 5 bases between. The CDR3 DNA sequence: TGCGCCAGCAGCTCAGGGAACTATGGCTACACCTTC. Translated, it gives CASSSGNYGYTF. The complete variable domain, with remaining parts taken from reference TRBV5-1 and TRBJ1-2, reads KAGVTQTPRYLIKTRGQQVTLSCSPISGHRSVSWYQQTPGQGLQFLFEYFSETQRNKGNFPGRFSGRQFSNSRSEMNVSTLELGDSALYLCASSSGNYGYTFGSGTRLTVV.

The J gene is TRBJ2-7, the V gene TRBV6-1, with no clear D. This CDR3 comprises 12 residues. The V gene lost 2 bases and the J gene lost 9 bases, with 11 bases spanning the gap. Germline CDR1 is MNHNS and CDR2 is SASEGT. CDR3 protein: CASSEWPWGQYF. The DNA of the CDR3 is TGTGCCAGCAGTGAATGGCCGTGGGGGCAGTACTTC.

The rearrangement links TRBV6-5 to TRBJ1-1; D is unresolved. The CDR3 loop spans 15 amino acids. Germline-derived CDR1 and CDR2 are MNHEY and SVGAGI. V lost 2 bases, J lost 4 bases, and 14 bases lay in between. The CDR3 loop is CASSYQISGATEAFF. Written as DNA, the CDR3 is TGTGCCAGCAGTTACCAAATCAGCGGCGCCACTGAAGCTTTCTTT.

The rearrangement uses TRBV5-4 and TRBJ2-7, with TRBD2 matching 10 bases. The CDR3 length is 17 residues. After removal of 1 base from V and 0 bases from J, the junction contained 7 bases not matched to a gene. CDR1 and CDR2 (germline): SGHNT, YYREEE (reference sequence). The CDR3 loop reads CASSLPSGRGGSYEQYF. The CDR3 DNA sequence: TGTGCCAGCAGCTTGCCTAGCGGGAGAGGCGGCTCCTACGAGCAGTACTTC.

The chain is built from TRBV6-1 and TRBJ2-7; 10 nucleotides agree with TRBD2. Unmatched junction bases numbered 10, after V lost 3 bases and J lost 5 bases. Germline loops: CDR1 MNHNS, CDR2 SASEGT. CDR3 length: 16 residues. DNA for the CDR3: TGTGCCAGCAGTGACCCTAGGACTAGCGGTGTCCACGAGCAGTACTTC. The encoded protein is CASSDPRTSGVHEQYF.

The V gene is TRBV5-1, the J gene TRBJ1-6; D might be TRBD1 (5 bases). The germline V gene has CDR1 SGHRS and CDR2 YFSETQ. This CDR3 is 16 amino acids long. Trimming took 3 bases from V and 9 from J, leaving 19 bases between them. The CDR3 reads CASSSLTGAQGSPLHF. Here the CDR3 DNA reads TGCGCCAGCAGCTCGCTTACAGGAGCTCAGGGTTCACCCCTCCACTTT.

This clone was found once. The chain combines TRBV4-2 with TRBJ2-4; TRBD1 might be the D (5 bases). The germline V gene has CDR1 LGHNA and CDR2 YNFKEQ. The CDR3 consists of 15 residues. Trimming pared 0 bases from V and 8 bases from J, leaving 14 bases between. For the CDR3, the DNA is TGTGCCAGCAGCCAAGATATGGAAGCCAGGGACATTCAGTACTTC. Translating it yields CASSQDMEARDIQYF.

The chain recombines TRBV19 with TRBJ1-5; D unclear. The ends were cut back, 0 bases at V and 7 bases at J, with 7 bases in the middle. The CDR3 contains 13 residues. Per germline, CDR1 LNHDA and CDR2 SQIVND (reference sequence). The CDR3 DNA is TGTGCCAGTAGTATAGATCGCCAACAGCCCCAGCATTTT. As protein: CASSIDRQQPQHF.

In this sample, this clone turned up once. CDR3 sequence (DNA): TGTGCCAGCCGCCCCCAAGCGACTGAAGCTTTCTTT. This gives the protein CASRPQATEAFF. V gene TRBV11-2 combines with J gene TRBJ1-1; D not resolved. Germline CDR1 SGHAT, CDR2 FQNNGV. CDR3 length: 12 amino acids. Deletions cut 8 bases from V and 5 bases from J, with 12 bases between.

The chain carries TRBV7-9 and TRBJ2-1; 7 bases agree with TRBD2. CDR1 SEHNR and CDR2 FQNEAQ come from the germline V gene (reference sequence). The length of the CDR3 is 14 residues. Trimming at V came to 5 bases and at J to 8 bases, leaving 9 bases not matched to a gene. The CDR3 DNA sequence: TGTGCCAGCAGCCCTTGGGGGGGAGTGGATGAGCAGTTCTTC. Encoded protein: CASSPWGGVDEQFF.

The CDR3 DNA is TGTGCCAGCAGCCCGCGGACAGGGGGCGGAGGAGCGAACACCGGGGAGCTGTTTTTT. This translates into CASSPRTGGGGANTGELFF. This chain joins TRBV7-2 and TRBJ2-2, with TRBD1 matching 11 bases. Unmatched junction bases numbered 11, after V lost 5 bases and J lost 0 bases. Per germline, CDR1 SGHTA and CDR2 FQGNSA. The CDR3 has 19 residues.

This chain joins TRBV18 and TRBJ1-1, with D unresolved. The V end lost 6 bases, the J end lost 7 bases, and 18 bases lay between the germline ends. This CDR3 comprises 14 residues. CDR1 KGHSH and CDR2 LQKENI come from the germline V gene. CDR3 residues: CASSQSESQIEAFF. The CDR3 DNA is TGTGCCAGCTCCCAAAGTGAGAGCCAAATTGAAGCTTTCTTT.

The rearrangement joins TRBV5-1 to TRBJ1-1, with D perhaps TRBD1 (6 bases). CDR3 length equals 16 residues. CDR1 and CDR2 from the germline V gene are SGHRS and YFSETQ. Trimming stripped 0 bases from V and 2 bases from J, with 14 bases between. CDR3 amino acids: CASSLEGTQRNTEAFF. For the CDR3, the DNA is TGCGCCAGCAGCTTGGAGGGGACACAGAGAAACACTGAAGCTTTCTTT. Drawing the rest from reference TRBV5-1 and TRBJ1-1, the complete variable domain is KAGVTQTPRYLIKTRGQQVTLSCSPISGHRSVSWYQQTPGQGLQFLFEYFSETQRNKGNFPGRFSGRQFSNSRSEMNVSTLELGDSALYLCASSLEGTQRNTEAFFGQGTRLTVV.

This rearrangement joins TRBV4-1 to TRBJ2-5; 10 nucleotides agree with TRBD2. Per germline, CDR1 MGHRA and CDR2 YSYEKL. V shed 1 base and J 5 bases; nucleotides not matched to a gene: 7. The CDR3 has 16 residues. CDR3 bases: TGCGCCAGCAGCCAAGTCGGTAGCGGGAGGCGGGAGACCCAGTACTTC. Its protein is CASSQVGSGRRETQYF.

This rearrangement joins TRBV7-9 to TRBJ1-1, with D possibly matching TRBD1 (6 bases). Trimming took off 5 bases at V and 4 bases at J, with 20 bases between the two ends. The CDR3 contains 16 residues. CDR1 is SEHNR, CDR2 FQNEAQ, per germline (reference sequence). CDR3 sequence (DNA): TGTGCCAGCAGCCCCAGGAAGGGGGTGTATGCCACTGAAGCTTTCTTT. Its translation is CASSPRKGVYATEAFF. Complete variable domain (other parts from reference TRBV7-9 and TRBJ1-1): DTGVSQNPRHKITKRGQNVTFRCDPISEHNRLYWYRQTLGQGPEFLTYFQNEAQLEKSRLLSDRFSAERPKGSFSTLEIQRTEQGDSAMYLCASSPRKGVYATEAFFGQGTRLTVV.

The chain links TRBV10-3 to TRBJ2-7, with TRBD2 matching over 11 bases. V lost 6 bases, J lost 6 bases, and 7 bases stayed unmatched. Per germline, CDR1 ENHRY and CDR2 SYGVKD. This CDR3 is 14 amino acids long. CDR3 protein: CAIRDGLAGGEQYF. The CDR3 coding sequence is TGTGCCATCAGAGACGGTCTAGCGGGGGGCGAGCAGTACTTC.

The V gene is TRBV11-2, the J gene TRBJ2-1; either TRBD1 or TRBD2 may fit D (7 bases each). Looked up from germline, CDR1 is SGHAT and CDR2 is FQNNGV. The CDR3 loop spans 19 amino acids. Between the trimmed V and J ends, which lost 9 bases and 2 bases, there was a span of 29 bases. The DNA for the CDR3 is TGTGCCAGATCGTGGGGAGGGGGCGCCGCCGGCGGTACCTACAATGAGCAGTTCTTC. It specifies CARSWGGGAAGGTYNEQFF.

J is TRBJ1-5 and V is TRBV7-9; unclear D gene. Trimming took 4 bases from V and 1 from J, leaving 11 bases between them. Looked up from germline, CDR1 is SEHNR and CDR2 is FQNEAQ (reference sequence). CDR3 length: 15 residues. CDR3 nucleotides: TGTGCCAGCAGCTCAGAACTAATAAGCAATCAGCCCCAGCATTTT. Encoded protein: CASSSELISNQPQHF.

This rearrangement joins TRBV6-1 to TRBJ1-5; D is uncertain. The CDR3 extends over 13 amino acids. Germline V lookup: CDR1 MNHNS, CDR2 SASEGT. V was clipped by 3 bases and J by 9 bases, with 12 bases between them. The CDR3 here is CASSESRGRPQHF. The CDR3 nucleotides read TGTGCCAGCAGTGAGTCAAGAGGCCGGCCCCAGCATTTT.

J is TRBJ1-5 and V is TRBV1; TRBD1, the table's D call, lacks a check against the DNA. TRBV1 corresponds to a pseudogene. The CDR3 loop spans 18 amino acids. For the CDR3, the DNA is TGCACCAGCAGCCAATCCGGGACAGAGGAGTATAGCAATCAGCCCCAGCATTTT. Translation: CTSSQSGTEEYSNQPQHF.

The CDR3 region is CSPSRGLGGNYGYTF. The CDR3 bases are TGCAGCCCTTCCAGGGGGCTGGGGGGTAACTATGGCTACACCTTC. The gene calls are TRBV29-1 and TRBJ1-2; 8 bases agree with TRBD1. The CDR3 is 15 amino acids. J lost 1 base, V lost 8 bases, and 12 bases had no gene match. Looked up from germline, CDR1 is SQVTM and CDR2 is ANQGSEA.

The chain has TRBV11-3 and TRBJ2-7, with TRBD1 matching over 8 bases. This CDR3 is 15 amino acids long. Trimming cost V 1 base and J 6 bases; bases outside gene matches: 8. The germline V gene has CDR1 SGHNT and CDR2 YENEEA. The CDR3 sequence is CASSLAGTGEREQYF. The CDR3 bases are TGTGCCAGCAGCTTAGCCGGGACAGGTGAACGCGAGCAGTACTTC.

This clone was found once. The chain joins TRBV5-1 to TRBJ2-1; TRBD1 agrees at 9 bases. The V gene end was trimmed by 3 bases and the J gene end by 10 bases; junction bases not matched to a gene: 11. Germline CDR1 SGHRS, CDR2 YFSETQ. The CDR3 consists of 15 residues. The CDR3 DNA follows: TGCGCCAGCAGCTCATCTACAGGGGGCTTAAGGGAGCAGTTCTTC. Protein sequence: CASSSSTGGLREQFF.

To note about this clone: Its ends do not fully match the called genes, so a read error is possible. The V gene is TRBV2, the J gene TRBJ2-5; unclear D gene. Germline V lookup: CDR1 SNHLY, CDR2 FYNNEI. The CDR3 is 10 residues long. CDR3 nucleotides: TGTGCCAGCTCTGGCCCGGCTATGGACTTC. The encoded protein is CASSGPAMDF.

The rearrangement joins TRBV28 to TRBJ2-7; no firm D call. The germline CDR1 and CDR2 sequences are MDHEN and SYDVKM. The CDR3 covers 14 residues. V was clipped by 5 bases and J by 3 bases, with 14 bases between them. CDR3 protein: CASSPPANSYEQYF. CDR3 coding DNA: TGTGCCAGCAGTCCCCCGGCGAATAGCTACGAGCAGTACTTC.

The chain is built from TRBV7-9 and TRBJ2-1, with 8 bases that match TRBD2. The CDR3 spans 13 residues. J lost 6 bases, V lost 4 bases, and 2 bases had no gene match. Germline CDR1 and CDR2: SEHNR and FQNEAQ (reference sequence). CDR3 nucleotide sequence: TGTGCCAGCAGCTACAGCGGGAGCAATGAGCAGTTCTTC. The encoded protein is CASSYSGSNEQFF.

The V gene is TRBV6-5, the J gene TRBJ2-5, with TRBD2 matching over 15 bases. The trim removed 4 bases at V and 7 bases at J, leaving 7 bases unmatched. The CDR3 is made up of 16 amino acids. The germline V gene encodes CDR1 MNHEY and CDR2 SVGAGI. For the CDR3, the DNA is TGTGCCAGCAGTTCGGGACTAGCGGGGGGCCAGGGGACCCAGTACTTC. This sequence encodes CASSSGLAGGQGTQYF.

This chain links TRBV13 with TRBJ2-1; 8 positions agree with TRBD2. V trimming: 4 bases; J trimming: 0 bases; junction bases outside the gene matches: 8. This CDR3 spans 17 amino acids. Germline loops: CDR1 PRHDT, CDR2 FYEKMQ (reference sequence). CDR3 in DNA: TGTGCCAGCAGCTCTTCTTTAGCGGGGAGCTCCTACAATGAGCAGTTCTTC. Its protein product is CASSSSLAGSSYNEQFF.